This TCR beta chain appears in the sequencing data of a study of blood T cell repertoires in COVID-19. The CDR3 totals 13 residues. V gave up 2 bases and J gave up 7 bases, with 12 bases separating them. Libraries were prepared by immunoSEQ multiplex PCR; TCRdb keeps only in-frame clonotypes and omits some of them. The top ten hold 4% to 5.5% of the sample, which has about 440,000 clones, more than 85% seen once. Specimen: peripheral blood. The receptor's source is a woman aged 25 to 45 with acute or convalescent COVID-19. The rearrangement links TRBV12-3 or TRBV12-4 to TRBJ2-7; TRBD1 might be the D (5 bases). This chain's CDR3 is CASSLRGLGEQYF. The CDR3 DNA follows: TGTGCCAGCAGTTTAAGGGGCCTAGGTGAGCAGTACTTC.